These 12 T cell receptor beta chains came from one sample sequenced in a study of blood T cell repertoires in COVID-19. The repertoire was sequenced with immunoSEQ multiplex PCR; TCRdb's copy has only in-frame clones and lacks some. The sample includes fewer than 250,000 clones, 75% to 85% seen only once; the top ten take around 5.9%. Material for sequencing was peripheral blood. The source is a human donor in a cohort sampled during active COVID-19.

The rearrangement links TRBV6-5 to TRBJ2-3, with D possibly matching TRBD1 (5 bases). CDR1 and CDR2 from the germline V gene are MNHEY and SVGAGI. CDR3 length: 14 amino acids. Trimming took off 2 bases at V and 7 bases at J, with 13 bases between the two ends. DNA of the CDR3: TGTGCCAGCAGTTACAGGGGAACCTCAAATACGCAGTATTTT. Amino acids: CASSYRGTSNTQYF.

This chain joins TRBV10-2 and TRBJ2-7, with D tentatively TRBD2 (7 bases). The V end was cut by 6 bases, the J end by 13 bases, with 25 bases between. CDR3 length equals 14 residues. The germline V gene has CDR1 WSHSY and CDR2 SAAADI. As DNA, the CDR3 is TGCGCCAGCAGGGGGGCGGATCCTAGGGACTACTTTTACTTC. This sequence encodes CASRGADPRDYFYF.

The CDR3 region is CARHIRGSSGANVLTF. CDR3 coding DNA: TGTGCCAGGCATATCAGGGGAAGCTCTGGGGCCAACGTCCTGACTTTC. V is TRBV7-2 and J is TRBJ2-6, with D maybe TRBD1 (6 bases). CDR3 length: 16 amino acids. V lost 9 bases to trimming and J lost 0 bases, with 15 bases between them. CDR1 and CDR2 (germline): SGHTA, FQGNSA. The full variable domain, its missing parts supplied by reference TRBV7-2 and TRBJ2-6, is GAGVSQSPSNKVTEKGKDVELRCDPISGHTALYWYRQSLGQGLEFLIYFQGNSAPDKSGLPSDRFSAERTGGSVSTLTIQRTQQEDSAVYLCARHIRGSSGANVLTFGAGSRLTVL.

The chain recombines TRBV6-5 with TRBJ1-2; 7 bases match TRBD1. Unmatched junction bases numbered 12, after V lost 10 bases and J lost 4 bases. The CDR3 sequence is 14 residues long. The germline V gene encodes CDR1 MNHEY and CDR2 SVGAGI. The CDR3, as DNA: TGTGCCACTATCAGGGGGAGTGCCCTCTATGGCTACACCTTC. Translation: CATIRGSALYGYTF.

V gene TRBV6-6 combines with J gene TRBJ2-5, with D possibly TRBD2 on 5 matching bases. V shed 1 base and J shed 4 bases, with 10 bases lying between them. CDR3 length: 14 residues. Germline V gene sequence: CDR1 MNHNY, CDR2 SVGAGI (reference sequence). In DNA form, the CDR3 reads TGTGCCAGCAGTTACTATGGCGGAGGAGAGACCCAGTACTTC. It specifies CASSYYGGGETQYF.

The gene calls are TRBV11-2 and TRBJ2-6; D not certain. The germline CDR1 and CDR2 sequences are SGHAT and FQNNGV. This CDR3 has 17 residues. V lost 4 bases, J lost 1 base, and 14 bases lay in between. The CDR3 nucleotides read TGTGCCAGCAGCTCGCGCGAGGCCGGGTCTGGGGCCAACGTCCTGACTTTC. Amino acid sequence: CASSSREAGSGANVLTF.

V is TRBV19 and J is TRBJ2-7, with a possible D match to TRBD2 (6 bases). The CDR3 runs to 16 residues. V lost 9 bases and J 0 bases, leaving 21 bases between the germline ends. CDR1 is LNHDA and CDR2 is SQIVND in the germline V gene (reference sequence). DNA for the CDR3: TGTGCCAGCTCCGGCCAGGAGGGCCCCCGCTCCTACGAGCAGTACTTC. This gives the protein CASSGQEGPRSYEQYF.

This CDR3 reads CASSLTSGGRQPQHF. As DNA, the CDR3 is TGTGCCAGCAGTCTAACTTCAGGGGGCAGGCAGCCCCAGCATTTT. The chain couples TRBV6-5 to TRBJ1-5; 8 nucleotides agree with TRBD1. Germline values: CDR1 MNHEY, CDR2 SVGAGI. J lost 7 bases, V lost 5 bases, and 10 bases had no gene match. The length of the CDR3 is 15 residues.

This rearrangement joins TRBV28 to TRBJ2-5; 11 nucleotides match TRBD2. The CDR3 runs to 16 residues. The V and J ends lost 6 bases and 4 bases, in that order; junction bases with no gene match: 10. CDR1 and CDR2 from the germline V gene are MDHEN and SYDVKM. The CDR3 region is CASSTRLAGGGETQYF. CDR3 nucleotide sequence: TGTGCCAGCAGCACTCGTCTAGCGGGAGGAGGAGAGACCCAGTACTTC.

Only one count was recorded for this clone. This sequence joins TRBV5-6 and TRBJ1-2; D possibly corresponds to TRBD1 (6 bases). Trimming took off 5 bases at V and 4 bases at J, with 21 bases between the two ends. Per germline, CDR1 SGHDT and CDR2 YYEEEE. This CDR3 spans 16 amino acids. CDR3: CASSHSTKGDIYGYTF. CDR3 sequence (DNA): TGTGCCAGCAGTCATTCGACCAAAGGGGACATCTATGGCTACACCTTC.

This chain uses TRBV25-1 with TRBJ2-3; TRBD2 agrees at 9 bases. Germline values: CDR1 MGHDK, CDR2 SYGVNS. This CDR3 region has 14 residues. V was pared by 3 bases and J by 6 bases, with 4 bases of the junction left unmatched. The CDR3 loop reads CASSDPAGGDTQYF. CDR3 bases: TGTGCCAGCAGTGACCCCGCGGGAGGGGATACGCAGTATTTT.

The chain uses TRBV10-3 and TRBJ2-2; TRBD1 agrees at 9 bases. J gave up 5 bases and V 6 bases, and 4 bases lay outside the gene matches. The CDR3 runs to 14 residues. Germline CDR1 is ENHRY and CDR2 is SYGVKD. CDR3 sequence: CAIRGTGTTGELFF. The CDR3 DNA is TGTGCCATCAGAGGGACAGGGACGACCGGGGAGCTGTTTTTT.